These T cell receptor beta chains were read from a single sample in a study of CD8 T cells in ankylosing spondylitis. Each CDR3 protein gets one entry after TCRdb re-called the 5' RACE reads with MiXCR. The sample lists approximately 400,000 distinct CDR3 sequences; roughly 26% were seen once. The sequenced material came from blood, either unsorted or a sorted T cell fraction (not recorded which). These receptors were taken from a male donor with ankylosing spondylitis. CDR3s include the opening cysteine and the closing phenylalanine or tryptophan. A D gene is named only where the DNA matches it firmly.

>TRBD1|TRBV7-9
CASSPDRKNTGELFF
>TRBD1|TRBV29-1
CSVVVSGGHRENTEAFF
>TRBD2|TRBV5-1
CASSLALAGGGEQFF
>TRBD2|TRBV7-8
CASSPGLAGVVYEQFF
>NA|TRBV4-1
CASSPEGVGYNEQFF
>NA|TRBV7-9
CASSLIGASGGNTIYF
>NA|TRBV20-1
CSAIRDPSKDYGYTF
>NA|TRBV29-1
CSVRQASSYNEQFF
>TRBD1|TRBV6-1
CASRTGQAGDTQYF
>NA|TRBV30
CAWSVGLHNEQFF
>TRBD2|TRBV11-2
CASTRSGTLNYEQYF
>NA|TRBV3-1
CASSQDLVNEQFF
>NA|TRBV20-1
CSAGRGYYNEQFF
>NA|TRBV20-1
CSARDTGELFF
>TRBD1|TRBV29-1
CSVYDREKTARF
>TRBD2|TRBV12-3/TRBV12-4
CASSWEGFTGELFF
>TRBD2|TRBV12-3/TRBV12-4
CASSPTSGTYNEQFF
>TRBD2|TRBV7-2
CASSFPREGPYNEQFF
>NA|TRBV12-3/TRBV12-4
CASRFGTGDTIYF
>NA|TRBV6-1
CANRRDASTDTQYF
>NA|TRBV18
CASSPSVSYEQYF
>TRBD1|TRBV5-5
CASSVGTVNQPQHF
>TRBD1|TRBV5-1
CASSTSGGGDEQFF
>TRBD2|TRBV5-6
CASSSALGWEGIMLNEQFF